Included here is one TCR beta chain sequence, with context. Its target is not known. These data belong to a study of T cell responses to AZD1222 COVID-19 vaccine. Study-level points and caveats: Clonal diversity may have been underestimated, and the donors were mostly white British, with more females than males. Receipt of two AZD1222 doses was followed by a rise in Spike-specific TCR breadth and depth.

The table came from immunoSEQ multiplex PCR; TCRdb's copy has only in-frame clones and leaves some out. This table has about 64,000 clones, about nine tenths appearing once. Trimming stripped 1 base from V and 3 bases from J, with 13 bases between. Germline CDR1 PRHDT, CDR2 FYEKMQ (reference sequence). The CDR3 extends over 16 amino acids. The chain joins TRBV13 to TRBJ1-3, with D unresolved. This receptor was obtained from an adult who received the MenACWY meningococcal vaccine as a control. Sequencing was performed on peripheral blood, taken 28 days after the second dose of the MenACWY control vaccine. CDR3 amino acids: CASSLEEGSLGNTIYF. The CDR3 coding sequence is TGTGCCAGCAGCTTAGAGGAGGGTTCCCTTGGAAACACCATATATTTT.